This TCR beta chain was observed in a study of CD8 T cells in Susac syndrome (dated by TCRdb to the late 2010s). In terms of the full investigation: The study used repertoire sequencing to test whether antigen drove CD8+ T cell activation and differentiation in Susac syndrome.

What the research found in general, with its limitations: The study acknowledged that relatively few individuals were included in the TCR sequencing and HLA analysis.

Including the terminal cysteine and phenylalanine, the CDR3 comprises 19 residues. Just CDR3 DNA is preserved here, 57 bases in frame from base 1. For CDR1 and CDR2, the germline V gene lists MGHRA and YSYEKL. At the junction V is shortened by 2 bases and J by 6 bases; bases outside the gene matches: 13. Note on this clonotype: Its binding antigen is unknown. The record has no base qualities; no much larger clone is one base away.

RNA was extracted using the RNeasy kit, and roughly 0.5 to 1 microgram was reverse transcribed with random hexamers. The immunoSEQ multiplex PCR assay, covering 54 Vbeta and 13 Jbeta segments, was used to amplify TCR beta CDR3 regions. To correct PCR amplification bias, a synthetic template baseline was used for both primer optimization and computational correction. The authors processed their data as follows. Reads were assigned to V, D and J genes according to IMGT and analyzed in immunoSEQ Analyzer, with only productive sequences retained. Clonality was computed as one minus Shannon entropy normalized by log2 of the number of productive unique sequences. For each patient and control, public and private clones were evaluated within the 100 most prevalent clones. Clones were defined as Susac-specific when absent from the healthy and MS cohorts, from some 1,100 published viral clones and from other ImmuneACCESS disease sequences. Using fastp at Q25 and MiXCR, TCRdb reprocessed the public reads and kept productive beta chains. Rows are combined by CDR3 protein, so each entry shows the most common genes and DNA. These V and J calls rely on TCRdb rather than the paper's analysis. Present in this sample are over 150,000 distinct CDR3 sequences, about 93% of which were seen just once. The ten most abundant clones make up approximately 0.09% of the sample.

Peripheral blood CD8+ and CD4+ T cells from healthy donors, Susac syndrome patients and multiple sclerosis patients were profiled by high-throughput TCR beta sequencing. Treatment-naive patients with stable or active relapsing-remitting disease fulfilling revised McDonald criteria were used as multiple sclerosis controls. Bulk CD8+ and CD4+ T cells were purified by magnetic negative isolation, whereas CD8+ TEMRA cells were enriched by FACS. Blood was collected in EDTA tubes and processed within 24 hours, with PBMCs isolated through density gradient centrifugation. PBMCs intended for TCR sequencing were cryopreserved in liquid nitrogen and were subsequently thawed in a 37 degrees C water bath. A purity of at least 90% was achieved for sorted or isolated CD4+, CD8+ and CD8+ TEMRA cells.

The sequence derives from a human donor with multiple sclerosis. The V and J segments used are TRBV4-1 and TRBJ2-3, with 14 bases matching TRBD2. Material: CD4+ T cells from PBMCs. CDR3 region: CASSQTPSTSGRAVDTQYF. The sequence in DNA is TGCGCCAGCAGCCAAACCCCATCGACTAGCGGGAGGGCCGTTGATACGCAGTATTTT.